This T cell receptor beta chain comes out of a study of cytomegalovirus exposure and HLA in healthy donors. In the PCR, 60 Vbeta and 13 Jbeta primers were used. The repertoire was sequenced with immunoSEQ multiplex PCR; TCRdb's copy has only in-frame clones and lacks some. The table has some 150,000 clones, around 78% seen once. The CDR3 loop spans 13 amino acids. CDR1 and CDR2 (germline): SGDLS, YYNGEE. Trimming left V 1 base short and J 2 bases short, with 6 bases between. This TCR came from a man aged 40-49 years in good health and CMV-seropositive. This chain uses TRBV9 with TRBJ2-5; no clear D. What was sequenced was PBMCs. CDR3 residues: CASSVNWQETQYF. For the CDR3, the DNA is TGTGCCAGCAGCGTAAACTGGCAAGAGACCCAGTACTTC.